These 26 T cell receptor beta chains were sequenced from one sample in a study of blood T cell repertoires in COVID-19 (dated by TCRdb to 2020 to 2022). Library construction relied on the immunoSEQ multiplex PCR assay. TCRdb mirrors the immuneACCESS table, restricted to in-frame sequences. Some clones are absent from its copies; in checked studies, under half trace to an unresolved V gene, and the reason for the others is unknown. For this sample the table gives over 250,000 clones, of which over 75% were detected only once. 2% to 3% of the sample is in the top ten clones. Material: PBMCs or T cells enriched from blood (not recorded which). These receptors all stem from a woman aged 18-29 years who had recovered from COVID-19.

The V gene is TRBV11-2, the J gene TRBJ1-6; D might be TRBD1 (6 bases). The CDR3 contains 14 residues. V was shortened by 5 bases and J by 7 bases, with 12 bases between the two germline ends. Germline V CDR1 and CDR2: SGHAT, FQNNGV. The CDR3 nucleotides read TGTGCCAGCAGCCGAGACAGGCGAAATTCACCCCTCCACTTT. Translation gives CASSRDRRNSPLHF. The full variable domain, its missing parts supplied by reference TRBV11-2 and TRBJ1-6, is EAGVAQSPRYKIIEKRQSVAFWCNPISGHATLYWYQQILGQGPKLLIQFQNNGVVDDSQLPKDRFSAERLKGVDSTLKIQPAKLEDSAVYLCASSRDRRNSPLHFGNGTRLTVT.

The chain combines TRBV28 with TRBJ1-1; D possibly corresponds to TRBD1 (5 bases). Germline-derived CDR1 and CDR2 are MDHEN and SYDVKM. V dropped 0 bases and J dropped 4 bases, with 15 bases sitting between them. CDR3 length: 16 residues. The CDR3 reads CASSLWTHRGGTEAFF. DNA for the CDR3: TGTGCCAGCAGTTTATGGACGCATAGGGGTGGCACTGAAGCTTTCTTT.

The rearrangement links TRBV7-9 to TRBJ1-2; the D gene is possibly TRBD1 (6 bases). In germline, CDR1 is SEHNR, CDR2 FQNEAQ (reference sequence). The CDR3 extends over 16 amino acids. The V and J ends lost 6 bases and 6 bases respectively, with 23 bases between them. The CDR3 spells CASRPRGGVVPDGYTF. The CDR3 DNA reads TGTGCCAGCAGACCCCGAGGGGGGGTTGTTCCGGATGGCTACACCTTC.

The gene calls are TRBV5-5 and TRBJ2-5; 13 nucleotides align to TRBD2. This CDR3 contains 18 residues. CDR1 is SGHKS and CDR2 is YYEKEE in the germline V gene (reference sequence). With 5 bases clipped from V and 1 base from J, the junction kept 11 bases outside the gene matches. The CDR3, as DNA: TGTGCCAGCAGTCGCCGGACTAGCGGGGGCCGAACCCAAGAGACCCAGTACTTC. As protein: CASSRRTSGGRTQETQYF.

This chain links TRBV27 with TRBJ1-4; no firm D call. The germline V and J ends were trimmed by 6 bases and 0 bases, with 8 bases remaining between them. Germline-derived CDR1 and CDR2 are MNHEY and SMNVEV (reference sequence). The CDR3 loop spans 14 amino acids. This CDR3 reads CASSQQATNEKLFF. In nucleotides, the CDR3 is TGTGCCAGCAGCCAACAAGCAACTAATGAAAAACTGTTTTTT.

CDR3 region: CSAEVAYGYTF. The CDR3 DNA is TGCAGCGCCGAGGTGGCCTATGGCTACACCTTC. The chain employs TRBV29-1 and TRBJ1-2; the D is unclear. Trimming removed 7 bases from V and 4 bases from J, with 10 bases in between. Germline V gene lookup returns CDR1 SQVTM and CDR2 ANQGSEA. This CDR3 spans 11 amino acids. Drawing the rest from reference TRBV29-1 and TRBJ1-2, the complete variable domain is SAVISQKPSRDICQRGTSLTIQCQVDSQVTMMFWYRQQPGQSLTLIATANQGSEATYESGFVIDKFPISRPNLTFSTLTVSNMSPEDSSIYLCSAEVAYGYTFGSGTRLTVV.

The rearrangement joins TRBV3-1 (or the pseudogene TRBV3-2) to TRBJ1-2; no definite D call. The germline V and J ends were trimmed by 1 base and 5 bases, with 8 bases remaining between them. The germline CDR1 and CDR2 sequences are LGHDT and YNNKEL (reference sequence). This CDR3 has 13 amino acids. The CDR3, as DNA: TGTGCCAGCAGCCAAGGGGCCGCTTATGGCTACACCTTC. Amino acids: CASSQGAAYGYTF.

In its sample, this clone was seen once. The chain couples TRBV5-1 to TRBJ1-1, with D hard to call. Trimming removed 4 bases at V and 1 base at J, with 8 bases between. CDR1 and CDR2 from the germline V gene are SGHRS and YFSETQ. This CDR3 spans 13 amino acids. CDR3 in amino acids: CASSQKSNTEAFF. The CDR3 coding sequence is TGCGCCAGCAGCCAAAAATCGAACACTGAAGCTTTCTTT. The full variable domain, completed using reference TRBV5-1 and TRBJ1-1, is KAGVTQTPRYLIKTRGQQVTLSCSPISGHRSVSWYQQTPGQGLQFLFEYFSETQRNKGNFPGRFSGRQFSNSRSEMNVSTLELGDSALYLCASSQKSNTEAFFGQGTRLTVV.

The chain uses TRBV5-4 and TRBJ2-3; maybe TRBD1 (6 bases). Trimming cost V 5 bases and J 0 bases, with 13 bases left between them. The CDR3 length is 15 residues. Germline CDR1 SGHNT, CDR2 YYREEE (reference sequence). CDR3 in amino acids: CASRATGQSTDTQYF. As DNA, the CDR3 is TGTGCCAGCAGGGCGACAGGACAAAGCACAGATACGCAGTATTTT.

V is TRBV14 and J is TRBJ2-3; D possibly corresponds to TRBD2 (5 bases). The germline V and J ends were trimmed by 4 bases and 4 bases, with 24 bases remaining between them. The germline V gene has CDR1 SGHDN and CDR2 FVKESK. The CDR3 extends over 18 amino acids. The CDR3 bases are TGTGCCAGCAGCCCACTAGGAAAGCTTACCTCATCAGCAGATACGCAGTATTTT. This gives the protein CASSPLGKLTSSADTQYF.

The chain links TRBV6-5 to TRBJ2-1; 12 nucleotides line up with TRBD2. Germline assignment: CDR1 MNHEY and CDR2 SVGAGI. The CDR3 has 16 residues. V lost 4 bases and J lost 9; bases outside the gene matches: 10. The CDR3 region is CASSSSLAGGRSEQFF. CDR3 nucleotides: TGTGCCAGCAGTTCCAGTCTAGCGGGGGGGCGAAGTGAGCAGTTCTTC.

The CDR3 DNA sequence: TGCGCCAGCAGCCAAATTCGACAGGGTCAAGAAAAACTGTTTTTT. Translating it yields CASSQIRQGQEKLFF. V usage is TRBV4-1 and J usage is TRBJ1-4, with 7 bases aligning to TRBD1. This CDR3 contains 15 residues. V was pared by 2 bases and J by 8 bases, with 8 bases of the junction left unmatched. Germline V gives CDR1 MGHRA, CDR2 YSYEKL.

This chain uses TRBV9 with TRBJ2-2; a weak D match, TRBD2 (6 bases). With 1 base removed from V and 0 bases from J, the gap between germline ends came to 7 bases. This CDR3 contains 15 residues. Germline V gene sequence: CDR1 SGDLS, CDR2 YYNGEE. As DNA, the CDR3 is TGTGCCAGCAGCGTACGCGGGGCGAACACCGGGGAGCTGTTTTTT. It translates to CASSVRGANTGELFF.

The CDR3 DNA follows: TGTGCCAGCAGCGCCCCGAACAGGGATGAAAAACTGTTTTTT. Translated, it gives CASSAPNRDEKLFF. V usage is TRBV9 and J usage is TRBJ1-4; D may be TRBD1 (6 bases). V was trimmed by 3 bases and J by 6 bases, leaving 12 bases between them. This CDR3 has 14 amino acids. CDR1 and CDR2 (germline): SGDLS, YYNGEE. The variable domain in full, with the rest retrieved from reference TRBV9 and TRBJ1-4, is DSGVTQTPKHLITATGQRVTLRCSPRSGDLSVYWYQQSLDQGLQFLIQYYNGEERAKGNILERFSAQQFPDLHSELNLSSLELGDSALYFCASSAPNRDEKLFFGSGTQLSVL.

The chain couples TRBV9 to TRBJ2-5; 11 bases match TRBD2. CDR3 length equals 14 residues. Trimming removed 3 bases from V and 5 bases from J; junction bases left unmatched: 3. CDR1 is SGDLS, CDR2 YYNGEE, per germline. For the CDR3, the DNA is TGTGCCAGCAGCGGTAGCGGGGGGGCGGAGACCCAGTACTTC. It encodes CASSGSGGAETQYF. Filled out from reference TRBV9 and TRBJ2-5, the complete variable domain reads DSGVTQTPKHLITATGQRVTLRCSPRSGDLSVYWYQQSLDQGLQFLIQYYNGEERAKGNILERFSAQQFPDLHSELNLSSLELGDSALYFCASSGSGGAETQYFGPGTRLLVL.

CDR3 loop: CASRNQGISYEQYF. The CDR3 DNA sequence: TGTGCCAGCAGAAACCAGGGGATCTCCTACGAGCAGTACTTC. The genes are TRBV6-5 and TRBJ2-7; D is perhaps TRBD1 (6 bases). V lost 6 bases and J 0 bases, leaving 12 bases between the germline ends. The CDR3 is 14 residues long. CDR1 and CDR2 from the germline V gene are MNHEY and SVGAGI.

The chain couples TRBV7-9 to TRBJ2-3; a weak D match, TRBD2 (5 bases). Germline CDR1 and CDR2: SEHNR and FQNEAQ (reference sequence). The CDR3 totals 15 residues. V lost 5 bases and J lost 2, with 14 bases in between. The CDR3 sequence: CASSPIEGYTDTQYF. DNA of the CDR3: TGTGCCAGCAGCCCCATTGAGGGTTACACAGATACGCAGTATTTT.

This clone showed up just once. The V gene is TRBV3-1 (or the pseudogene TRBV3-2), the J gene TRBJ1-1, with no clear D. Germline V gives CDR1 LGHDT, CDR2 YNNKEL (reference sequence). V was pared by 0 bases and J by 3 bases, with 17 bases between. The CDR3 runs to 17 residues. The CDR3 reads CASSQDLVFSLDTEAFF. Here the CDR3 DNA reads TGTGCCAGCAGCCAAGATCTAGTTTTTAGTTTGGACACTGAAGCTTTCTTT.

The V call is TRBV4-2, the J call TRBJ1-2, with 8 bases identical to TRBD1. This CDR3 spans 16 amino acids. Germline V CDR1 and CDR2: LGHNA, YNFKEQ. Unmatched junction bases numbered 17, after V lost 6 bases and J lost 8 bases. The CDR3 nucleotides are TGTGCCAGCAGACAAATGCAGGGGGCTATGCGGTTGGGCTACACCTTC. This gives the protein CASRQMQGAMRLGYTF.

This clone has only a few counts. V gene TRBV2 combines with J gene TRBJ1-1; D possibly corresponds to TRBD1 (5 bases). CDR3 length: 14 residues. Trimming removed 5 bases at V and 4 bases at J, with 14 bases between. Germline assignment: CDR1 SNHLY and CDR2 FYNNEI. CDR3 sequence: CASSYGGVRTEAFF. Here the CDR3 DNA reads TGTGCCAGCAGTTACGGAGGGGTTCGCACTGAAGCTTTCTTT.

This clone was counted once. The chain carries TRBV4-1 and TRBJ1-6; D gene ambiguous. Trimming left V 5 bases short and J 8 bases short, with 13 bases between. The CDR3 contains 14 residues. Germline V gene data show CDR1 as MGHRA and CDR2 as YSYEKL. CDR3 sequence: CASSSGPGDSPLHF. In DNA, the CDR3 is TGCGCCAGCAGCTCGGGTCCCGGGGATTCACCCCTCCACTTT.

This chain uses TRBV15 with TRBJ2-7; 10 bases are shared with TRBD1. The germline V gene has CDR1 LNHNV and CDR2 YYDKDF (reference sequence). This CDR3 has 15 residues. The trim removed 0 bases at V and 3 bases at J, leaving 2 bases unmatched. The CDR3 nucleotides are TGTGCCACCAGCAGAGAAAGGACAGGGGGCTACGAGCAGTACTTC. It is translated as CATSRERTGGYEQYF.

The chain links TRBV6-1 to TRBJ1-2, with D uncertain. Germline loops: CDR1 MNHNS, CDR2 SASEGT. CDR3 size: 12 residues. Trimming cost V 1 base and J 8 bases, with 8 bases left between them. The chain's CDR3 is CASSEGYSGYTF. In DNA form, the CDR3 reads TGTGCCAGCAGTGAAGGTTACAGCGGCTACACCTTC.

This chain links TRBV10-3 with TRBJ2-5; 11 bases agree with TRBD2. Germline V gene sequence: CDR1 ENHRY, CDR2 SYGVKD. J was trimmed by 2 bases and V by 0 bases; bases with no gene match: 5. There are 17 residues in the CDR3. CDR3 loop: CAISESLRTSGQETQYF. For the CDR3, the DNA is TGTGCCATCAGTGAGTCCCTCCGGACTAGCGGGCAAGAGACCCAGTACTTC.

This chain links TRBV30 with TRBJ1-1; 11 bases are a match to TRBD1. The trim removed 2 bases at V and 3 bases at J, leaving 2 bases unmatched. CDR1 is GTSNPN and CDR2 is SVGIG in the germline V gene (reference sequence). The CDR3 extends over 14 amino acids. This CDR3 is CAWSPGQGDTEAFF. Written as DNA, the CDR3 is TGTGCCTGGAGTCCGGGACAGGGGGACACTGAAGCTTTCTTT.

The genes are TRBV19 and TRBJ1-5; D uncertain. Per the germline V gene, CDR1 is LNHDA and CDR2 is SQIVND (reference sequence). Trimming took off 5 bases at V and 1 base at J, with 12 bases between the two ends. This CDR3 has 15 amino acids. The chain's CDR3 is CASSFLGESNQPQHF. CDR3 nucleotide sequence: TGTGCCAGTAGTTTTCTTGGGGAGAGCAATCAGCCCCAGCATTTT.